What follows are 15 T cell receptor beta chains derived from one specimen sequenced in a study of shared clonotypes between healthy human individuals. Sequencing was performed with immunoSEQ multiplex PCR; in TCRdb, only in-frame clones are kept and a portion is missing. The sample has about 560,000 clones; around 78% are singletons. Material for sequencing was PBMCs. These receptors came from a middle-aged woman in good health. Some clones in this sample may be carry-over from other donors' samples.

This chain uses TRBV18 with TRBJ2-6; 8 positions match TRBD1. V shed 0 bases and J 0 bases; nucleotides not matched to a gene: 4. The CDR3 totals 18 residues. Looked up from germline, CDR1 is KGHSH and CDR2 is LQKENI. CDR3 coding DNA: TGTGCCAGCTCACCACCGGCAGGGGGCGGCTCTGGGGCCAACGTCCTGACTTTC. Translation: CASSPPAGGGSGANVLTF.

This rearrangement joins TRBV20-1 to TRBJ2-1; D ambiguous. V gave up 7 bases and J gave up 0 bases, with 4 bases separating them. The CDR3 is made up of 11 amino acids. Per germline, CDR1 DFQATT and CDR2 SNEGSKA (reference sequence). CDR3 bases: TGCAGTGTCCTCTCCTACAATGAGCAGTTCTTC. This sequence encodes CSVLSYNEQFF.

This chain joins TRBV28 and TRBJ1-1; unclear D gene. The germline V gene encodes CDR1 MDHEN and CDR2 SYDVKM. This CDR3 region has 12 residues. The V and J ends lost 6 bases and 5 bases respectively, with 10 bases between them. The CDR3 DNA reads as TGTGCCAGCAGGGGAATGTTGACTGAAGCTTTCTTT. Protein: CASRGMLTEAFF.

This clone turned up a few times. The chain employs TRBV30 and TRBJ2-7; D is unresolved. Germline V lookup: CDR1 GTSNPN, CDR2 SVGIG (reference sequence). This CDR3 region has 14 residues. V gave up 2 bases and J gave up 3 bases, with 14 bases separating them. The CDR3 coding sequence is TGTGCCTGGAGTACGCGCCAGAGCATCTACGAGCAGTACTTC. Protein: CAWSTRQSIYEQYF.

This clone was seen a handful of times. The rearrangement links TRBV7-9 to TRBJ1-1, with D perhaps matching TRBD1 (5 bases). Germline-derived CDR1 and CDR2 are SEHNR and FQNEAQ (reference sequence). The CDR3 contains 14 residues. V dropped 5 bases and J dropped 0 bases, with 10 bases sitting between them. The CDR3 bases are TGTGCCAGCAGCGTAGGGACCATGAACACTGAAGCTTTCTTT. Protein sequence: CASSVGTMNTEAFF.

As regards this clone: A far more abundant clone sits one base away, making this likely a read error. This sequence joins TRBV7-3 and TRBJ1-1, with D unclear. V was trimmed by 2 bases and J by 1 base, leaving 8 bases between them. Germline lookup yields CDR1 SGHTA and CDR2 FQGTGA. This CDR3 region has 14 residues. CDR3 DNA: TGTGCCAGCAGCTTAGTCAGTTCGAACACTGAAGCTTTCTTT. As protein: CASSLVSSNTEAFF.

This clone appeared once. This sequence joins TRBV6-1 and TRBJ2-2, with D possibly TRBD1 on 6 matching bases. The CDR3 has 14 amino acids. Germline values: CDR1 MNHNS, CDR2 SASEGT. V gave up 5 bases and J gave up 6 bases, with 13 bases separating them. The CDR3 protein is CASSPDRWAGELFF. The CDR3 nucleotides are TGTGCCAGCAGTCCAGACAGGTGGGCCGGGGAGCTGTTTTTT.

V gene TRBV11-2 combines with J gene TRBJ1-1; the D is unclear. Trimming stripped 0 bases from V and 4 bases from J, with 9 bases between. This CDR3 region has 14 residues. Germline V gene lookup returns CDR1 SGHAT and CDR2 FQNNGV. CDR3 loop: CASSLDRMATEAFF. CDR3 nucleotides: TGTGCCAGCAGCTTAGATCGAATGGCCACTGAAGCTTTCTTT.

Points on this clone: The germline gene is not matched at one end of the junction; a read error may be the cause. Other DNA sequences of this sample code for an identical CDR3. The chain links TRBV7-3 to TRBJ1-1, with D possibly TRBD1 on 6 matching bases. Germline V gene data show CDR1 as SGHTA and CDR2 as FQGTGA. The length of the CDR3 is 14 residues. This CDR3 is CASSRTGGDTEAFF. In DNA, the CDR3 is TGTGCCAGCAGCCGGACGGGCGGGGACACTGAGGCTTTCTTT.

V and J are TRBV18 and TRBJ1-6, with 9 bases aligning to TRBD1. Germline V gene lookup returns CDR1 KGHSH and CDR2 LQKENI. The length of the CDR3 is 15 residues. V trimming: 3 bases; J trimming: 8 bases; junction bases outside the gene matches: 5. The CDR3 DNA sequence: TGTGCCAGCTCACCCGAACAGGGGGCGTATTCACCCCTCCACTTT. Residues: CASSPEQGAYSPLHF.

This clone has only a few counts. No conserved phenylalanine or tryptophan ends this CDR3, so it is likely a read error. The rearrangement uses TRBV30 and TRBJ2-7; 9 bases map to TRBD1. This CDR3 region has 16 residues. The germline gives CDR1 GTSNPN, CDR2 SVGIG (reference sequence). Unmatched junction bases numbered 9, after V lost 0 bases and J lost 3 bases. This chain's CDR3 is CAWSVRGTGKGYEQYL. In nucleotides, the CDR3 is TGTGCCTGGAGTGTACGGGGGACAGGGAAAGGCTACGAGCAGTACTTA.

This chain uses TRBV6-1 with TRBJ2-1; 7 nucleotides line up with TRBD1. Germline CDR1 is MNHNS and CDR2 is SASEGT. This CDR3 has 12 amino acids. Trimming cost V 10 bases and J 8 bases; bases outside gene matches: 8. CDR3 loop: CAITGQLYEQFF. CDR3 in DNA: TGTGCCATTACGGGACAGTTGTATGAGCAGTTCTTC.

The V call is TRBV5-1, the J call TRBJ2-7; no clear D. Between the trimmed V and J ends, which lost 0 bases and 5 bases, there was a span of 12 bases. The V gene's germline CDR1 is SGHRS and CDR2 YFSETQ. This CDR3 is built from 14 residues. This chain's CDR3 is CASSLGSSPHEQYF. The CDR3, as DNA: TGCGCCAGCAGCTTGGGGTCTTCGCCTCACGAGCAGTACTTC.

With respect to this clone: Only one base separates this from a far larger clonotype, so it likely reflects a read error. This sample includes further DNA sequences coding for the same CDR3. This sequence joins TRBV4-1 and TRBJ2-7; 9 bases align to TRBD1. CDR1 is MGHRA, CDR2 YSYEKL, per germline. Trimming at V came to 1 base and at J to 3 bases, leaving 7 bases not matched to a gene. This CDR3 is built from 16 residues. The CDR3 protein is CASSQGWGDRDYEQYF. The CDR3 DNA follows: TGCGCCAGCAGCCAAGGATGGGGGGACAGGGACTACGAGCAGTACTTC.

Here the CDR3 reads CASTTRRELNEQFF. The CDR3 DNA is TGTGCCAGCACCACGCGGCGGGAGTTAAATGAGCAGTTCTTC. This chain connects TRBV28 to TRBJ2-1; TRBD2 aligns across 7 bases. This CDR3 comprises 14 residues. The V segment lost 7 bases and the J segment 7 bases; nucleotides outside the gene matches: 10. Germline values: CDR1 MDHEN, CDR2 SYDVKM.